This T cell receptor (beta chain) was obtained from a study of cytomegalovirus exposure and HLA in healthy donors. With 60 Vbeta and 13 Jbeta primers, the PCR was carried out. This table comes from immunoSEQ multiplex PCR, and its TCRdb copy is limited to in-frame clones, with some not included. The sample contains fewer than 250,000 clones, roughly 85% of which appear only once. Germline CDR1 and CDR2: SEHNR and FQNEAQ (reference sequence). This CDR3 comprises 12 residues. V was cut by 3 bases and J by 8 bases, with 10 bases left in between. A note on this clone: Other nucleotide sequences in the sample specify the same CDR3.

Sequenced input: PBMCs. The sequence came from a male donor in good health and CMV-seronegative. The V and J genes are TRBV7-9 and TRBJ1-2, with unresolved D. The CDR3 nucleotides read TGTGCCAGCAGCTTGGAGGGAGACGGCTACACCTTC. It specifies CASSLEGDGYTF.